A single sample gave rise to the 6 T cell receptor beta chains below, sequenced in a study of technical replicates of blood from a handful of donors. Method: immunoSEQ multiplex PCR; TCRdb's copy keeps in-frame clones and lacks some. The data show about 93,000 clones, 95% seen once. The sample taken for sequencing was T cells isolated from PBMCs. The receptors were gathered from a human donor in good health.

The chain combines TRBV6-1 with TRBJ2-7, with 11 positions matching TRBD1. The CDR3 extends over 15 amino acids. Per the germline V gene, CDR1 is MNHNS and CDR2 is SASEGT. Losses at the gene ends were 9 bases for V and 5 bases for J; bases not matched to a gene: 12. Written as DNA, the CDR3 is TGTGCCAGTAGGACAGGGGGCGCCTTCGAGGACGAGCAGTACTTC. This codes for CASRTGGAFEDEQYF.

The chain is built from TRBV27 and TRBJ1-6, with a tentative D call TRBD1 (5 bases). The CDR3 spans 13 residues. V dropped 9 bases and J dropped 10 bases, with 16 bases sitting between them. Germline lookup yields CDR1 MNHEY and CDR2 SMNVEV (reference sequence). In nucleotides, the CDR3 is TGTGCCAGTTCTTGGGGGGTAAGATCACCCCTCCACTTT. It codes for CASSWGVRSPLHF.

J is TRBJ1-1 and V is TRBV6-6; D is perhaps TRBD1 (5 bases). Germline CDR1 MNHNY, CDR2 SVGAGI (reference sequence). V was cut by 2 bases and J by 5 bases, with 12 bases left in between. The CDR3 totals 14 residues. The CDR3 loop is CASSYGPGGTEAFF. CDR3 nucleotide sequence: TGTGCCAGCAGTTACGGACCGGGGGGAACTGAAGCTTTCTTT.

This sequence joins TRBV19 and TRBJ2-7, with 7 nucleotides matching TRBD2. V was pared by 4 bases and J by 2 bases, with 14 bases of the junction left unmatched. Germline CDR1 is LNHDA and CDR2 is SQIVND (reference sequence). The CDR3 runs 17 residues. Here the CDR3 reads CASSTTASGMGTYEQYF. DNA of the CDR3: TGTGCCAGTAGTACTACGGCTAGCGGCATGGGGACCTACGAGCAGTACTTC.

This clone was seen more than once but under ten times. The genes are TRBV11-2 and TRBJ1-3; D gene unclear. Trimming cost V 3 bases and J 0 bases, with 9 bases left between them. Germline values: CDR1 SGHAT, CDR2 FQNNGV. The CDR3 loop spans 15 amino acids. The chain's CDR3 is CASSFPRISGNTIYF. The CDR3 DNA reads TGTGCCAGCAGCTTCCCCAGGATCTCTGGAAACACCATATATTTT.

The gene calls are TRBV19 and TRBJ2-1; 10 bases fit TRBD2. This CDR3 is built from 17 residues. The V gene's germline CDR1 is LNHDA and CDR2 SQIVND (reference sequence). The V segment lost 5 bases and the J segment 0 bases; nucleotides outside the gene matches: 7. DNA of the CDR3: TGTGCCAGTAGTTCAACGTCTAGCGGGAGCTCCTACAATGAGCAGTTCTTC. This codes for CASSSTSSGSSYNEQFF.